The rows below give T cell receptor beta chains drawn from one sample of a study of regulatory T cells in long-lasting Graves disease. A single record per CDR3 protein comes from TCRdb applying MiXCR to the multiplex PCR reads. Of roughly 450,000 distinct CDR3 sequences in the sample, around 20% were seen once. The starting material was peripheral blood mononuclear cells (PBMCs), obtained when the disease was refractory, from a patient treated with antithyroid drugs. These receptors originate from a female donor with Graves disease. The CDR3 runs from the conserved cysteine through the conserved F or W. Fields, in order: J gene, clone size, D gene, CDR3 length, V gene, CDR3 protein, CDR3 DNA. The D gene is left open where the match is weak. The size of a clone is reported for some rows only, either as once, few or many, or as a class for expanded clones.

J gene: TRBJ2-5; clone size: many; D gene: TRBD1; CDR3 length: 16; V gene: TRBV13; CDR3 protein: CASSGQGQGRGETQYF; CDR3 DNA: TGTGCCAGCAGCGGACAGGGACAGGGTAGAGGGGAGACCCAGTACTTC
J gene: TRBJ1-6; clone size: .; D gene: .; CDR3 length: 14; V gene: TRBV3-1; CDR3 protein: CASSLRAVNSPLHF; CDR3 DNA: TGTGCCAGCAGCCTACGGGCGGTTAATTCACCCCTCCACTTT
J gene: TRBJ1-2; clone size: .; D gene: TRBD1; CDR3 length: 14; V gene: TRBV3-1; CDR3 protein: CAGSQPGTGEGYTF; CDR3 DNA: TGTGCCGGCAGCCAACCCGGGACAGGGGAGGGCTACACCTTC
J gene: TRBJ1-4; clone size: many; D gene: .; CDR3 length: 15; V gene: TRBV6-1; CDR3 protein: CASSEGQGLNEKLFF; CDR3 DNA: TGTGCCAGCAGTGAGGGGCAGGGGTTAAATGAAAAACTGTTTTTT
J gene: TRBJ1-1; clone size: many; D gene: .; CDR3 length: 14; V gene: TRBV7-2; CDR3 protein: CASSLRPGRTEAFF; CDR3 DNA: TGTGCCAGCAGCTTACGCCCAGGGCGCACTGAAGCTTTCTTT
J gene: TRBJ1-5; clone size: .; D gene: .; CDR3 length: 15; V gene: TRBV7-2; CDR3 protein: CASSLSGRERQPQHF; CDR3 DNA: TGTGCCAGCAGCTTATCGGGCAGGGAGAGGCAGCCCCAGCATTTT
J gene: TRBJ1-2; clone size: many; D gene: .; CDR3 length: 14; V gene: TRBV28; CDR3 protein: CASDKAGSGYGYTF; CDR3 DNA: TGTGCCAGCGACAAGGCGGGGTCGGGGTATGGCTACACCTTC
J gene: TRBJ2-1; clone size: .; D gene: TRBD1; CDR3 length: 15; V gene: TRBV6-2/TRBV6-3; CDR3 protein: CASSPRTGGYNEQFF; CDR3 DNA: TGTGCCAGCAGCCCCAGGACAGGCGGCTACAATGAGCAGTTCTTC
J gene: TRBJ2-7; clone size: few; D gene: .; CDR3 length: 13; V gene: TRBV30; CDR3 protein: CAWISGPRGEQYF; CDR3 DNA: TGTGCCTGGATTTCCGGTCCCCGGGGGGAGCAGTACTTC
J gene: TRBJ1-1; clone size: many; D gene: TRBD1; CDR3 length: 15; V gene: TRBV5-1; CDR3 protein: CASSPFRTGETEAFF; CDR3 DNA: TGCGCCAGCAGCCCCTTCCGGACAGGAGAGACTGAAGCTTTCTTT
J gene: TRBJ1-2; clone size: many; D gene: .; CDR3 length: 16; V gene: TRBV28; CDR3 protein: CASISYSPGPAYGYTF; CDR3 DNA: TGTGCCAGCATTTCGTACTCTCCGGGACCTGCCTATGGCTACACCTTC
J gene: TRBJ1-2; clone size: many; D gene: TRBD1; CDR3 length: 15; V gene: TRBV11-2; CDR3 protein: CASSFGGGANYGYTF; CDR3 DNA: TGTGCCAGCAGCTTCGGAGGGGGCGCCAACTATGGCTACACCTTC
J gene: TRBJ2-7; clone size: many; D gene: .; CDR3 length: 11; V gene: TRBV28; CDR3 protein: CASSLRDEQYF; CDR3 DNA: TGTGCCAGCAGCTTAAGGGACGAGCAGTACTTC
J gene: TRBJ2-7; clone size: few; D gene: .; CDR3 length: 12; V gene: TRBV5-5; CDR3 protein: CASSPAPGEQYF; CDR3 DNA: TGTGCCAGCAGTCCGGCTCCGGGCGAGCAGTACTTC
J gene: TRBJ1-5; clone size: .; D gene: .; CDR3 length: 13; V gene: TRBV6-1; CDR3 protein: CASREDSNQPQHF; CDR3 DNA: TGTGCCAGCAGAGAGGATAGCAATCAGCCCCAGCATTTT
J gene: TRBJ1-6; clone size: many; D gene: TRBD1; CDR3 length: 13; V gene: TRBV10-3; CDR3 protein: CAISGDRDSPLHF; CDR3 DNA: TGTGCCATCAGTGGGGACAGAGATTCACCCCTCCACTTT
J gene: TRBJ1-4; clone size: many; D gene: .; CDR3 length: 12; V gene: TRBV3-1; CDR3 protein: CASQETGEKLFF; CDR3 DNA: TGTGCCAGCCAGGAGACGGGGGAAAAACTGTTTTTT
J gene: TRBJ1-2; clone size: many; D gene: .; CDR3 length: 14; V gene: TRBV19; CDR3 protein: CASSTGLRTYGYTF; CDR3 DNA: TGTGCCAGTAGTACGGGTCTCAGAACCTATGGCTACACCTTC
J gene: TRBJ2-1; clone size: .; D gene: .; CDR3 length: 14; V gene: TRBV28; CDR3 protein: CASSQHDEYNEQFF; CDR3 DNA: TGTGCCAGCAGCCAACACGACGAGTACAATGAGCAGTTCTTC
J gene: TRBJ1-1; clone size: few; D gene: .; CDR3 length: 14; V gene: TRBV7-8; CDR3 protein: CASSLAGQYTEAFF; CDR3 DNA: TGTGCCAGCAGCTTAGCCGGACAGTACACTGAAGCTTTCTTT
J gene: TRBJ2-7; clone size: many; D gene: TRBD2; CDR3 length: 16; V gene: TRBV7-2; CDR3 protein: CASSRRNSGISYEQYF; CDR3 DNA: TGTGCCAGCAGCCGAAGGAATAGCGGGATCTCCTACGAGCAGTACTTC
J gene: TRBJ2-7; clone size: .; D gene: .; CDR3 length: 13; V gene: TRBV6-2/TRBV6-3; CDR3 protein: CASSYSKKYEQYF; CDR3 DNA: TGTGCCAGCAGTTACTCTAAAAAGTACGAGCAGTACTTC
J gene: TRBJ2-3; clone size: once; D gene: TRBD1; CDR3 length: 14; V gene: TRBV24-1; CDR3 protein: CATDEDRNTDTQYF; CDR3 DNA: TGTGCCACCGACGAGGACAGGAACACAGATACGCAGTATTTT
J gene: TRBJ2-7; clone size: many; D gene: .; CDR3 length: 13; V gene: TRBV20-1; CDR3 protein: CSASKSGDLGQYF; CDR3 DNA: TGCAGTGCTAGCAAGTCCGGCGACCTTGGGCAGTACTTC
J gene: TRBJ1-2; clone size: few; D gene: .; CDR3 length: 14; V gene: TRBV30; CDR3 protein: CAWSATNRARGYTF; CDR3 DNA: TGTGCCTGGAGTGCCACAAACAGGGCGAGGGGCTACACCTTC
J gene: TRBJ1-2; clone size: many; D gene: .; CDR3 length: 12; V gene: TRBV6-1; CDR3 protein: CASSRADYGYTF; CDR3 DNA: TGTGCCAGCAGTCGGGCGGATTATGGCTACACCTTC
J gene: TRBJ2-7; clone size: .; D gene: .; CDR3 length: 14; V gene: TRBV27; CDR3 protein: CASSPWKGVGEQYF; CDR3 DNA: TGTGCCAGCAGTCCCTGGAAGGGGGTTGGCGAGCAGTACTTC
J gene: TRBJ2-2; clone size: many; D gene: .; CDR3 length: 16; V gene: TRBV6-1; CDR3 protein: CASSESGWVQTGELFF; CDR3 DNA: TGTGCCAGCAGTGAATCCGGGTGGGTGCAAACCGGGGAGCTGTTTTTT
J gene: TRBJ1-2; clone size: .; D gene: .; CDR3 length: 15; V gene: TRBV7-2; CDR3 protein: CASSLGYSGNYGYTF; CDR3 DNA: TGTGCCAGCAGCTTAGGATACTCAGGCAACTATGGCTACACCTTC
J gene: TRBJ2-1; clone size: .; D gene: TRBD2; CDR3 length: 16; V gene: TRBV6-1; CDR3 protein: CASRPLLAGGQNEQFF; CDR3 DNA: TGTGCCAGCAGGCCACTACTAGCGGGAGGGCAAAATGAGCAGTTCTTC
J gene: TRBJ2-5; clone size: .; D gene: TRBD2; CDR3 length: 15; V gene: TRBV18; CDR3 protein: CASSPPLAGVETQYF; CDR3 DNA: TGTGCCAGCTCACCACCACTAGCGGGAGTGGAGACCCAGTACTTC
J gene: TRBJ2-3; clone size: .; D gene: .; CDR3 length: 17; V gene: TRBV27; CDR3 protein: CASSRLGQLTGTDTQYF; CDR3 DNA: TGTGCCAGCAGCCGGCTAGGACAGCTGACTGGCACAGATACGCAGTATTTT
J gene: TRBJ1-4; clone size: few; D gene: .; CDR3 length: 13; V gene: TRBV15; CDR3 protein: CATSTRPNEKLFF; CDR3 DNA: TGTGCCACCAGCACCCGGCCTAATGAAAAACTGTTTTTT
J gene: TRBJ2-5; clone size: many; D gene: TRBD1; CDR3 length: 14; V gene: TRBV12-3/TRBV12-4; CDR3 protein: CASSLGSGGETQYF; CDR3 DNA: TGTGCCAGCAGTTTAGGGTCAGGGGGTGAGACCCAGTACTTC
J gene: TRBJ1-5; clone size: many; D gene: .; CDR3 length: 15; V gene: TRBV28; CDR3 protein: CASRISTYSNQPQHF; CDR3 DNA: TGTGCCAGCAGGATATCGACCTATAGCAATCAGCCCCAGCATTTT
J gene: TRBJ1-6; clone size: .; D gene: .; CDR3 length: 15; V gene: TRBV28; CDR3 protein: CASSEGGRDNSPLHF; CDR3 DNA: TGTGCCAGCAGTGAAGGGGGTAGGGATAATTCACCCCTCCACTTT
J gene: TRBJ2-7; clone size: many; D gene: TRBD2; CDR3 length: 11; V gene: TRBV28; CDR3 protein: CASSWGGEQYF; CDR3 DNA: TGTGCCAGCAGCTGGGGAGGGGAGCAGTACTTC
J gene: TRBJ2-1; clone size: few; D gene: .; CDR3 length: 14; V gene: TRBV7-3; CDR3 protein: CASSLGRGGNEQFF; CDR3 DNA: TGTGCCAGCAGCTTAGGCAGGGGAGGCAATGAGCAGTTCTTC
J gene: TRBJ2-3; clone size: .; D gene: .; CDR3 length: 14; V gene: TRBV11-2; CDR3 protein: CASRSPPAGDTQYF; CDR3 DNA: TGTGCCAGCAGATCCCCCCCGGCGGGAGATACGCAGTATTTT
J gene: TRBJ2-7; clone size: many; D gene: TRBD2; CDR3 length: 15; V gene: TRBV27; CDR3 protein: CASSLRGGGPYEQYF; CDR3 DNA: TGTGCCAGCAGTTTACGGGGGGGAGGGCCCTACGAGCAGTACTTC
J gene: TRBJ2-1; clone size: .; D gene: TRBD2; CDR3 length: 18; V gene: TRBV28; CDR3 protein: CASSLLASGSPLGNEQFF; CDR3 DNA: TGTGCCAGCAGTTTGTTGGCTAGCGGGAGTCCTTTGGGCAATGAGCAGTTCTTC
J gene: TRBJ2-1; clone size: .; D gene: .; CDR3 length: 16; V gene: TRBV7-2; CDR3 protein: CASSLAPGGTGNEQFF; CDR3 DNA: TGTGCCAGCAGCTTAGCTCCGGGCGGAACGGGTAATGAGCAGTTCTTC
J gene: TRBJ2-1; clone size: many; D gene: TRBD2; CDR3 length: 15; V gene: TRBV11-1; CDR3 protein: CASSVRSGLSNEQFF; CDR3 DNA: TGTGCCAGCAGCGTACGATCGGGACTATCAAATGAGCAGTTCTTC
J gene: TRBJ2-1; clone size: .; D gene: TRBD2; CDR3 length: 15; V gene: TRBV11-2; CDR3 protein: CASSSTGLTYNEQFF; CDR3 DNA: TGTGCCAGCAGTTCAACGGGACTAACCTACAATGAGCAGTTCTTC
J gene: TRBJ2-7; clone size: .; D gene: TRBD1; CDR3 length: 15; V gene: TRBV20-1; CDR3 protein: CSAPRRDRRSYEQYF; CDR3 DNA: TGCAGTGCACCGCGACGGGACAGGAGATCCTACGAGCAGTACTTC
J gene: TRBJ2-7; clone size: .; D gene: .; CDR3 length: 11; V gene: TRBV29-1; CDR3 protein: CSVSVTYEQYF; CDR3 DNA: TGCAGCGTTTCCGTTACCTACGAGCAGTACTTC
J gene: TRBJ2-7; clone size: .; D gene: .; CDR3 length: 13; V gene: TRBV5-1; CDR3 protein: CASSGPGEGEQYF; CDR3 DNA: TGCGCCAGCAGCGGACCAGGGGAGGGCGAGCAGTACTTC
J gene: TRBJ1-1; clone size: many; D gene: .; CDR3 length: 14; V gene: TRBV28; CDR3 protein: CASSLVIIGTEAFF; CDR3 DNA: TGTGCCAGCAGTTTAGTCATAATTGGCACTGAAGCTTTCTTT
J gene: TRBJ2-5; clone size: many; D gene: TRBD2; CDR3 length: 16; V gene: TRBV15; CDR3 protein: CATSRGGGGGWETQYF; CDR3 DNA: TGTGCCACCAGCAGAGGTGGCGGGGGGGGCTGGGAGACCCAGTACTTC
J gene: TRBJ2-7; clone size: few; D gene: TRBD1; CDR3 length: 13; V gene: TRBV27; CDR3 protein: CASSLGTDSEQYF; CDR3 DNA: TGTGCCAGCAGTTTAGGGACAGATAGCGAGCAGTACTTC
J gene: TRBJ2-5; clone size: .; D gene: TRBD1; CDR3 length: 15; V gene: TRBV25-1; CDR3 protein: CASSKTGTGIETQYF; CDR3 DNA: TGTGCCAGCAGCAAGACTGGGACAGGGATAGAGACCCAGTACTTC